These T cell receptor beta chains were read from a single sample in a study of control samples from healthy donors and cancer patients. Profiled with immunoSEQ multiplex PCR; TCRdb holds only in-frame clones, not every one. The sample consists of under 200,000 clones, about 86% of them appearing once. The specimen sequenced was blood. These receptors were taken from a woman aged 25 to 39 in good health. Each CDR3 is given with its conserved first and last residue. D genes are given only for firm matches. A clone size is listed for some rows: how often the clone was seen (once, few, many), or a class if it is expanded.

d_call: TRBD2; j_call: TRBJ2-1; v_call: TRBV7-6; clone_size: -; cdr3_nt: TGTGCCAGCAGCCCGTTAGCGGGAGGTCATATTTCCTACAATGAGCAGTTCTTC; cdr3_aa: CASSPLAGGHISYNEQFF
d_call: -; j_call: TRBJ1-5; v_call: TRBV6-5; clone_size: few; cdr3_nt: TGTGCCAGCAGTTACTCGAGTGGGTACCAGCCCCAGCATTTT; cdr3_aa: CASSYSSGYQPQHF
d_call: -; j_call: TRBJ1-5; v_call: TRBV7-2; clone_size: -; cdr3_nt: TGTGCCAGCAGCTTAGAGAAGAATCAGCCCCAGCATTTT; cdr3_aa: CASSLEKNQPQHF
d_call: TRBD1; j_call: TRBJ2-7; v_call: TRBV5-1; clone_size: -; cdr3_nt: TGCGCCAGCAGCTCCCTTGGGACAGGGAGTAACGAGCAGTACTTC; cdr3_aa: CASSSLGTGSNEQYF
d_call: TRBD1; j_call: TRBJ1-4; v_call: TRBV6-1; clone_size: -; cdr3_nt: TGTGCCAGCAGTGGGTACAGGACAGGGGGTGCTGAAAAACTGTTTTTT; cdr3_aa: CASSGYRTGGAEKLFF
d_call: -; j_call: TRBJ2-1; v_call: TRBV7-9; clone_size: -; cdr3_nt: TGTGCCAGCAGCCCGTCAACCTCCTACAATGAGCAGTTCTTC; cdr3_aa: CASSPSTSYNEQFF
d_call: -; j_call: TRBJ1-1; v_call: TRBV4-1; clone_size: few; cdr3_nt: TGCGCCAGCAGCCCCAACCCCGGGGGGGGCGCAACTGAAGCTTTCTTT; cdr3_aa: CASSPNPGGGATEAFF
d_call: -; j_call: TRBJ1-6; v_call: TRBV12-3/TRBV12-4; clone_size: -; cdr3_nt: TGTGCCAGCAGTTTCGGGCGTGTACCCCTCCACTTT; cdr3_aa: CASSFGRVPLHF
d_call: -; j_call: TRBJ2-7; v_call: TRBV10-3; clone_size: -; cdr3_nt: TGTGCCATCAGTGAGAGGGATAAGGAGCAGTACTTC; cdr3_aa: CAISERDKEQYF
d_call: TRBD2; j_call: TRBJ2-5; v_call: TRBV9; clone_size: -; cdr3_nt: TGTGCCAGCAGCCCCAGGGGCGGGGGGATCCAAGAGACCCAGTACTTC; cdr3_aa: CASSPRGGGIQETQYF
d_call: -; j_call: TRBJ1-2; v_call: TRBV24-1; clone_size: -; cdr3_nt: TGTGCCACCAGTGACGCTCCAGGGGCGTCTGGCTACACCTTC; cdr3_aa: CATSDAPGASGYTF
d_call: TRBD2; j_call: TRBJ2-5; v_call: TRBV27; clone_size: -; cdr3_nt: TGTGCCAGCAGTTCCAATAGCGGGAGTATCGGCAAGACCCAGTACTTC; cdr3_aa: CASSSNSGSIGKTQYF
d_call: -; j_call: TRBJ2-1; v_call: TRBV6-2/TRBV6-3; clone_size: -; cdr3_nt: TGTGCCAGCAGTGAGATAAATGAGCAGTTCTTC; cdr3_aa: CASSEINEQFF
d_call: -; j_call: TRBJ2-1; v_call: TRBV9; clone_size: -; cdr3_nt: TGTGCCAGCAGCGTAGGGGGGGCCCCCAATGAGCAGTTCTTC; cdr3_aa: CASSVGGAPNEQFF
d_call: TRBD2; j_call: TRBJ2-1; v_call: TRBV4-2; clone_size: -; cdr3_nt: TGTGCCAGCAGCCAAGCACGGAGCGGGAGTTCGAATGAGCAGTTCTTC; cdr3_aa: CASSQARSGSSNEQFF
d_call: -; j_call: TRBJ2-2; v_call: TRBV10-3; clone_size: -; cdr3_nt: TGTGCCACCACCGACAGGACCGTGGGCGGGGAGCTGTTTTTT; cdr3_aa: CATTDRTVGGELFF
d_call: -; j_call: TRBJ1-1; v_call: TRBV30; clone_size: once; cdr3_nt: TGTGCCTGGAGCCACTCCAGGGTAAGGACTGAAGCTTTCTTT; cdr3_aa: CAWSHSRVRTEAFF
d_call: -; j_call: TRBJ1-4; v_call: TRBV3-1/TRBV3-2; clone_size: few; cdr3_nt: TGTGCCAGCAGCCAAGATGGGCGTGCGGCAAAACTGTTTTTT; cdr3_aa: CASSQDGRAAKLFF
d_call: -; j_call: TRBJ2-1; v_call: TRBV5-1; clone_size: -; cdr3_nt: TGCGCCAGCAGCTTCAAGGGGACTGCCTCACATGAGCAGTTCTTC; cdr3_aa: CASSFKGTASHEQFF
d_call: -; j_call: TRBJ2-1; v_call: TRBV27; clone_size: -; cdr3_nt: TGTGCCAGCCTTTCCGTACAGGATAGATCCTACAATGAGCAGTTCTTC; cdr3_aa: CASLSVQDRSYNEQFF
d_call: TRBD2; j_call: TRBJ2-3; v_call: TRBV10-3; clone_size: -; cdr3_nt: TGTGCCATCAGGGCGGGAGTGGAAGATACGCAGTATTTT; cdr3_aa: CAIRAGVEDTQYF
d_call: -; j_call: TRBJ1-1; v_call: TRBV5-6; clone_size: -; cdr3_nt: TGTGCCAGCAGACCGTCCCGGACTGCTGAAGCTTTCTTT; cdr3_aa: CASRPSRTAEAFF
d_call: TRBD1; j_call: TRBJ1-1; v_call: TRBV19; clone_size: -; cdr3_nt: TGTGCCAGTAGTACCGGCGGACAGGGAGCTTTGGTGAACACTGAAGCTTTCTTT; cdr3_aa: CASSTGGQGALVNTEAFF
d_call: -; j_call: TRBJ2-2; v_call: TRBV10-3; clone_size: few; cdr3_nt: TGTGCGTCCCGGGACACATCCACCGGGGAGCTGTTTTTT; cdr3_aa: CASRDTSTGELFF
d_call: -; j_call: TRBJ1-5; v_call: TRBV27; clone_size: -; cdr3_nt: TGTGCCAGCAGTTCCAGGGTGGGAGCCAGCAATCAGCCCCAGCATTTT; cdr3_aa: CASSSRVGASNQPQHF
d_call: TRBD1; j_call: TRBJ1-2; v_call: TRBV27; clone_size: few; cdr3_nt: TGTGCCAGCAGTTTCTCGGGACAGGGCTATGGCTACACCTTC; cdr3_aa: CASSFSGQGYGYTF
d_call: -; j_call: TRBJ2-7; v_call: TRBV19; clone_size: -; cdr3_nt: TGTGCCAGTAGTACGGGCCACGCTGGCTACGAGCAGTACTTC; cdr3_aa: CASSTGHAGYEQYF
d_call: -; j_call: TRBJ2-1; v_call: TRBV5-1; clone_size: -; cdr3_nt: TGCGCCAGCAGCTTGGACCCTCTACCACGCCCCTACAATGAGCAGTTCTTC; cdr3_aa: CASSLDPLPRPYNEQFF
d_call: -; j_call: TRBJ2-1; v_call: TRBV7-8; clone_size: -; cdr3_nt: TGTGCCAGCAGCCCCTCCGGTGAGCAGTTCTTC; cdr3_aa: CASSPSGEQFF